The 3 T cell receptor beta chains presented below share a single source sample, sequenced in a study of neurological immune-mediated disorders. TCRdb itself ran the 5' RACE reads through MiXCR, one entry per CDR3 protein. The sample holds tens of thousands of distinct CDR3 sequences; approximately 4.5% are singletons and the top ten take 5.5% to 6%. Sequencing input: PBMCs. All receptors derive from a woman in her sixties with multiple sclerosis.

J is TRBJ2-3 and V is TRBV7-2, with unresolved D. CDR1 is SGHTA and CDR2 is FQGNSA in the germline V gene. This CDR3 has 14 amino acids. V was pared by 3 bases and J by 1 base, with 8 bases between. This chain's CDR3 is CASSLSLGTDTQYF. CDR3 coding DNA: TGTGCCAGCAGCTTGAGCCTGGGCACAGATACGCAGTATTTT.

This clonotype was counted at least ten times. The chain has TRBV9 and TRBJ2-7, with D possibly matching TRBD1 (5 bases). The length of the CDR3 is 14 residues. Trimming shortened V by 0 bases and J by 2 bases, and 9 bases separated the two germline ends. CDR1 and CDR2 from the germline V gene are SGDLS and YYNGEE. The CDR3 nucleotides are TGTGCCAGCAGCGTAGATGGGGCGGCCTACGAGCAGTACTTC. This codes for CASSVDGAAYEQYF.

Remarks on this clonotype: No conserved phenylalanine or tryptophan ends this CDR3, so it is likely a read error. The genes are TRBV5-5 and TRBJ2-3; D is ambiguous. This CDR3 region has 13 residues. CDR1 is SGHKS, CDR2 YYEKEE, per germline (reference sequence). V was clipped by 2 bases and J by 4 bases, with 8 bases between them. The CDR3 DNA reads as TGTGCCAGCAGCTTACCGTCGGCAGATACGCAGTATTGT. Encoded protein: CASSLPSADTQYC.